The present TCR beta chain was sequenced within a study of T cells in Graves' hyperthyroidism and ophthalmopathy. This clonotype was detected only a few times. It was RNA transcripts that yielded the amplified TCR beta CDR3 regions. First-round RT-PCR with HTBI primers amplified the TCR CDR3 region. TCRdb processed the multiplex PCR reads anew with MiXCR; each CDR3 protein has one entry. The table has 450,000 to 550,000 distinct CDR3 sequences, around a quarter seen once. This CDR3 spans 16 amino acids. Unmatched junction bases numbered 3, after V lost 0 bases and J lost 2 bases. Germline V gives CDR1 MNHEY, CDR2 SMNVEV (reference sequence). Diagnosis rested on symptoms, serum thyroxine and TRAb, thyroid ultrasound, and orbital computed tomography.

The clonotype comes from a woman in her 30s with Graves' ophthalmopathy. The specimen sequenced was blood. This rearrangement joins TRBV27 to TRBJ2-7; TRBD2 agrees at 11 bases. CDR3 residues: CASSLSTSGVTYEQYF. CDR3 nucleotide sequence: TGTGCCAGCAGTTTATCGACTAGCGGGGTGACCTACGAGCAGTACTTC.